A selection of T cell receptor beta chains follows, all from one sample in a study of blood T cell repertoires in COVID-19. Profiled with immunoSEQ multiplex PCR; TCRdb holds only in-frame clones, not every one. The sample contains approximately 250,000 clones, around nine tenths of which appear only once. Specimen: peripheral blood. The receptors were gathered from a man aged 35 to 55 with active or convalescent COVID-19. The CDR3 runs from the conserved cysteine through the conserved F or W. A D gene is named only where the DNA matches it firmly. Size values are once, few and many counts, or a class for expanded clones, and some rows have none.

11	-	TRBV7-8	TRBJ2-1	-	TGTGCCAGCAGCCCCGACTGGGAGCAGTTCTTC	CASSPDWEQFF
18	-	TRBV19	TRBJ1-5	TRBD1	TGTGCCAGTAGCCCAGGAGTGGGACAGGGGGCCCTCAATCAGCCCCAGCATTTT	CASSPGVGQGALNQPQHF
14	-	TRBV9	TRBJ1-2	-	TGTGCCAGCAGCTCACCGGACAGTCGACGTGGCTACACCTTC	CASSSPDSRRGYTF
15	-	TRBV7-3	TRBJ2-7	-	TGTGCCAGCAGCTCCCTCCGGACACCTACCTACGAGCAGTACTTC	CASSSLRTPTYEQYF
13	-	TRBV19	TRBJ1-5	TRBD1	TGTGCCAGCCAGACAGGGGACGCTCAGCCCCAGCATTTT	CASQTGDAQPQHF
14	-	TRBV6-5	TRBJ2-1	-	TGTGCCAGCAGTCTCAGCGGTGTAATAAATGAGCAGTTCTTC	CASSLSGVINEQFF
13	-	TRBV5-1	TRBJ2-3	-	TGCGCCAGCAGCGCGGGGGCGGCAGATACGCAGTATTTT	CASSAGAADTQYF
15	-	TRBV6-6	TRBJ2-3	TRBD1	TGTGCCAGCAGCGACCGGGACAGCGGCACAGATACGCAGTATTTT	CASSDRDSGTDTQYF
18	few	TRBV3-1/TRBV3-2	TRBJ2-7	-	TGTGCCAGCAGTCCGTGGGGAGAACAGGGTAGGAGCTCCTACGAGCAGTACTTC	CASSPWGEQGRSSYEQYF
16	-	TRBV9	TRBJ1-1	-	TGTGCCAGCAGCCCTAACACCGGGGGGAGTCACACTGAAGCTTTCTTT	CASSPNTGGSHTEAFF